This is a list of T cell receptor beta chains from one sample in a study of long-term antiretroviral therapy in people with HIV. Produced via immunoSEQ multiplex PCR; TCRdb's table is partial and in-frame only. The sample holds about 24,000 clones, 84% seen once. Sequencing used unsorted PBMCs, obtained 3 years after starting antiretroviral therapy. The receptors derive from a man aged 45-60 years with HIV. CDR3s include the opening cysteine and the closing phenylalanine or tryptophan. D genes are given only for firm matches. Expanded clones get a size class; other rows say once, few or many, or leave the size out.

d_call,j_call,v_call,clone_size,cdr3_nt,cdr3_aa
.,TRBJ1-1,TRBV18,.,TGTGCCAGCTCACCCTCTGCCCTATATAACACTGAAGCTTTCTTT,CASSPSALYNTEAFF
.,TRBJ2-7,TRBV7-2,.,TGTGCCAGCAGCTCGGAGCCTTACGAGCAGTACTTC,CASSSEPYEQYF
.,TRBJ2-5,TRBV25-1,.,TGTGCCAGCGAGCAAGAGACCCAGTACTTC,CASEQETQYF
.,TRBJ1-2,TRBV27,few,TGTGCCAGCAGTTCGCCAGGGTATGGCTACACCTTC,CASSSPGYGYTF
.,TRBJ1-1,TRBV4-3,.,TGCGCCAGCAGCCAGGAATTTAGTCGGGCGGGCACTGAAGCTTTCTTT,CASSQEFSRAGTEAFF
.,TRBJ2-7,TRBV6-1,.,TGTGCCAGCAGTGAACGACGGGGAAGGGGAGAGCAGTACTTC,CASSERRGRGEQYF
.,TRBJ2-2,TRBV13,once,TGTGCCAGCAGCTTTGAGGGCAGGGCTACCGGGGAGCTGTTTTTT,CASSFEGRATGELFF
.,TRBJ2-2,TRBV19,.,TGTGCCAGTAGTATAGGGGGGTCCGGGGAGCTGTTTTTT,CASSIGGSGELFF
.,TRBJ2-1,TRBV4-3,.,TGCGCCAGCAGCCTCGGAAATTACAATGAGCAGTTCTTC,CASSLGNYNEQFF
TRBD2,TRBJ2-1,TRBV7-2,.,TGTGCCAGCAGCTTAGTACGACTAGCGGTCTACAATGAGCAGTTCTTC,CASSLVRLAVYNEQFF
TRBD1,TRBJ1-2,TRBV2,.,TGTGCCAGCAGGGTACAGGGGGGTAACTATGGCTACACCTTC,CASRVQGGNYGYTF
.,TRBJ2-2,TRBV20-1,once,TGCAGTGCTCCTCATTTGGGGGAGCTGTTTTTT,CSAPHLGELFF
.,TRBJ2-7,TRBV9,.,TGTGCCAGCAGCGAGGAGGGGGGAGGCTACGAGCAGTACTTC,CASSEEGGGYEQYF
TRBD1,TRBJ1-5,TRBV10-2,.,TGCGCCAGCAGCGGACAGGCTAGCAATCAGCCCCAGCATTTT,CASSGQASNQPQHF
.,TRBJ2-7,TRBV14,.,TGTGCCAGCAGCAATACAGGGTCCTTCTGGGTTGTAGAGCAGTACTTC,CASSNTGSFWVVEQYF
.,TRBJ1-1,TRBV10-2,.,TGCGCCAGCAGTGATCCAGGGGCATCTGAAGCTTTCTTT,CASSDPGASEAFF
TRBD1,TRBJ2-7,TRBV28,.,TGTGCCAGCAGTTTTTTTGTCGGGACAGGGAACTACGAGCAGTACTTC,CASSFFVGTGNYEQYF
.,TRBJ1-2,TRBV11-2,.,TGTGCCAGCAGCTTAGATTTGGGGGAAGGCTATGGCTACACCTTC,CASSLDLGEGYGYTF
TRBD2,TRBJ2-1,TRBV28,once,TGTGCCAGCAGTTTGGGAAGCGGGAGGGCCTACAATGAGCAGTTCTTC,CASSLGSGRAYNEQFF
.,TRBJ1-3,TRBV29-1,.,TGCAGCGTTGAAGCTCCCCCCGAGGGGCGCTCTGGAAACACCATATATTTT,CSVEAPPEGRSGNTIYF
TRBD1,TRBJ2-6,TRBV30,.,TGTGCCTGGAGTGGGACAGGGAGCAGCTCTGGGGCCAACGTCCTGACTTTC,CAWSGTGSSSGANVLTF
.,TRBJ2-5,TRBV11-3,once,TGTGCCAGCAGCTTTTCCGGGACTCCGGGAGAGACCCAGTACTTC,CASSFSGTPGETQYF
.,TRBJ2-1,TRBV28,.,TGTGCCAGCAGTTTATGGCGGCAGGTTAGCTCCTACAATGAGCAGTTCTTC,CASSLWRQVSSYNEQFF
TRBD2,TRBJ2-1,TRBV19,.,TGTGCCAGTAGTATGGGTAGCGGGGCCTACAATGAGCAGTTCTTC,CASSMGSGAYNEQFF
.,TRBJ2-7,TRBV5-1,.,TGCGCCAGCAAGGGAGCGGAGACAGCCTACGAGCAGTACTTC,CASKGAETAYEQYF
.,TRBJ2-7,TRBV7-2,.,TGTGCCAGCAGCTTAGTTCAAAATTCCCTCTACGAGCAGTACTTC,CASSLVQNSLYEQYF
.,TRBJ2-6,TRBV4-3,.,TGCGCCAGCAGCCAGGCGAAGTACTCTGGGGCCAACGTCCTGACTTTC,CASSQAKYSGANVLTF
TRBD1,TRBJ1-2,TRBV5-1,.,TGCGCCAGCAGCTCTAGACAGGGGGCAGGCTATGGCTACACCTTC,CASSSRQGAGYGYTF
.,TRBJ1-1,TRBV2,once,TGTGCCAGCAACTCACAGGGCGAAGCTTTCTTT,CASNSQGEAFF
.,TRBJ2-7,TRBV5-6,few,TGTGCCAGCAGCTTGGGGCTTGGAATTTACGAGCAGTACTTC,CASSLGLGIYEQYF
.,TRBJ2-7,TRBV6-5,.,TGTGCCAGCAGCTACGACAGGTACGAGCAGTACTTC,CASSYDRYEQYF
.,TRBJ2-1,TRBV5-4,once,TGTGCCAGCAGCTTGGGTCACAATGAGCAGTTCTTC,CASSLGHNEQFF
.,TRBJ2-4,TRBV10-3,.,TGTGCCATCAGTGAGTCGCAATCCGGGGCAGTAAAAAACATTCAGTACTTC,CAISESQSGAVKNIQYF
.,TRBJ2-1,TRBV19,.,TGTGCCAGTAGTATAGGAGGGCTAGCAGGGGAGCAGTTCTTC,CASSIGGLAGEQFF
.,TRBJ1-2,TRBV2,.,TGTGCCAGCACTGGGACACCCTATGGCTACACCTTC,CASTGTPYGYTF
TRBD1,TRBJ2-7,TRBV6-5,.,TGTGCCAGCAGTTTCGGACAGGGGAACCCCTACGAGCAGTACTTC,CASSFGQGNPYEQYF
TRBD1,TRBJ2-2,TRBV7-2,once,TGTGCCAGCAGCTCCGATTCCGGGACAGGGACCACCGGGGAGCTGTTTTTT,CASSSDSGTGTTGELFF
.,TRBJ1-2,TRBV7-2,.,TGTGCCAGCAGCCCTATGGGGAGGGCTCCTAAACCCCCCTATGGCTACACCTTC,CASSPMGRAPKPPYGYTF
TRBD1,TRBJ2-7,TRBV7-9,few,TGTGCCAGCAGCTTAAAGGGACAGGGCCTTTTCGAGCAGTACTTC,CASSLKGQGLFEQYF
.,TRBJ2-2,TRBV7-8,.,TGTGCCAGCAGCTTAAATACCGGGGAGCTGTTTTTT,CASSLNTGELFF
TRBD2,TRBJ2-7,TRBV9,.,TGTGCCAGCAGCCCCATCCCCGGGGACTACTCCTACGAGCAGTACTTC,CASSPIPGDYSYEQYF
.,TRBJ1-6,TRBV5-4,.,TGTGCCAGCAGCTCCGGACGGGGGGCCATCTATAATTCACCCCTCCACTTT,CASSSGRGAIYNSPLHF